Presented here are 31 T cell receptor beta chains from one specimen sequenced in a study of T cells in Graves' hyperthyroidism and ophthalmopathy. TCR beta CDR3 regions were amplified from RNA. The HTBI set primed first-round TCR CDR3 RT-PCR. MiXCR was run by TCRdb on the multiplex PCR reads, yielding one entry per CDR3 protein. The data show around 190,000 distinct CDR3 sequences, about a sixth seen once. The material sequenced was blood. All receptors derive from a woman between 45 and 60 years old with Graves' hyperthyroidism.

This clonotype was counted between two and nine times. The rearrangement uses TRBV10-3 and TRBJ1-3; 8 positions agree with TRBD1. CDR1 and CDR2 from the germline V gene are ENHRY and SYGVKD. With V trimmed by 10 bases and J by 2 bases, 4 bases remained unmatched. The CDR3 sequence is 13 residues long. The CDR3 here is CATSTGAGNTIYF. CDR3 in DNA: TGTGCCACCTCGACAGGGGCTGGAAACACCATATATTTT.

In this sample, this clonotype turned up a few times. The V and J genes are TRBV6-1 and TRBJ2-1; possible D gene TRBD2, 5 bases. The CDR3 is 11 residues long. CDR1 MNHNS and CDR2 SASEGT come from the germline V gene. Written as DNA, the CDR3 is TGTGCGGCGGGTGAATACAATGAGCAGTTCTTC. Its translation: CAAGEYNEQFF.

V is TRBV18 and J is TRBJ1-4; TRBD1 matches at 8 bases. The V gene end was trimmed by 3 bases and the J gene end by 8 bases; junction bases not matched to a gene: 5. This CDR3 has 14 residues. The germline V gene has CDR1 KGHSH and CDR2 LQKENI. In DNA, the CDR3 is TGTGCCAGCTCACCCGACAGGGGAAGCGAAAAACTGTTTTTT. Its translation: CASSPDRGSEKLFF.

This clonotype has more than one count but fewer than ten. The chain recombines TRBV28 with TRBJ1-5; D is unresolved. This CDR3 is 15 amino acids long. V was shortened by 3 bases and J by 6 bases, with 15 bases between the two germline ends. Germline loops: CDR1 MDHEN, CDR2 SYDVKM. The CDR3 bases are TGTGCCAGCAGTTTCGCTGGGGAAGGGCTTCAGCCCCAGCATTTT. Translated: CASSFAGEGLQPQHF.

This clonotype has at least ten counts. This chain joins TRBV28 and TRBJ1-6; no clear D gene. V lost 3 bases and J lost 7, with 13 bases in between. The CDR3 sequence is 15 residues long. CDR1 and CDR2 (germline): MDHEN, SYDVKM. In DNA, the CDR3 is TGTGCCAGCAGTTTTACCGATCTTGTAAATTCACCCCTCCACTTT. Translated, it gives CASSFTDLVNSPLHF.

This clonotype appeared a few times. V gene TRBV3-1 combines with J gene TRBJ2-4, with D perhaps being TRBD1 or TRBD2 (5 bases each). Germline values: CDR1 LGHDT, CDR2 YNNKEL (reference sequence). Trimming pared 2 bases from V and 0 bases from J, leaving 8 bases between. The CDR3 extends over 15 amino acids. In DNA form, the CDR3 reads TGTGCCAGCAGCCAATGGGACGGAGCCAAAAACATTCAGTACTTC. Protein sequence: CASSQWDGAKNIQYF. Supplemented by reference TRBV3-1 and TRBJ2-4, the full variable domain reads DTAVSQTPKYLVTQMGNDKSIKCEQNLGHDTMYWYKQDSKKFLKIMFSYNNKELIINETVPNRFSPKSPDKAHLNLHINSLELGDSAVYFCASSQWDGAKNIQYFGAGTRLSVL.

This clonotype was recorded at least ten times. CDR3 amino acids: CAWSNWKSSYNEQFF. CDR3 nucleotide sequence: TGTGCCTGGAGTAACTGGAAGAGCTCCTACAATGAGCAGTTCTTC. The chain couples TRBV30 to TRBJ2-1; D gene ambiguous. V was pared by 2 bases and J by 0 bases, with 11 bases between. The CDR3 totals 15 residues. Germline loops: CDR1 GTSNPN, CDR2 SVGIG (reference sequence).

This clonotype was seen at least ten times. The genes are TRBV20-1 and TRBJ2-2; 11 bases agree with TRBD1. This CDR3 is 14 amino acids long. Germline CDR1 and CDR2: DFQATT and SNEGSKA (reference sequence). V lost 1 base, J lost 9 bases, and 4 bases stayed unmatched. This CDR3 is CSARVGTGGRELFF. Written as DNA, the CDR3 is TGCAGTGCTAGAGTTGGGACAGGGGGTCGGGAGCTGTTTTTT.

This clonotype was detected many times. This chain links TRBV10-1 with TRBJ2-3; D not certain. The germline gives CDR1 WNHNN, CDR2 SYGVQD (reference sequence). This CDR3 is built from 13 residues. Trimming stripped 2 bases from V and 5 bases from J, with 8 bases between. The CDR3 bases are TGCGCCAGCAGTGAGGAGTTTGTAGATACGCAGTATTTT. Translated: CASSEEFVDTQYF.

This sequence joins TRBV20-1 and TRBJ2-5; D gene uncertain. The CDR3 has 13 residues. Looked up from germline, CDR1 is DFQATT and CDR2 is SNEGSKA (reference sequence). The ends were cut back, 2 bases at V and 4 bases at J, with 11 bases in the middle. CDR3 loop: CSARPQLRETQYF. The DNA of the CDR3 is TGCAGTGCTAGACCCCAGCTCCGAGAGACCCAGTACTTC.

A word on this clonotype: Just one base apart from a much larger clone, this may be a read error. The chain's CDR3 is CSARGLAELNTGELSF. The CDR3 coding sequence is TGCAGTGCTAGAGGGCTAGCGGAACTAAACACCGGGGAGCTGTCTTTT. The chain uses TRBV20-1 and TRBJ2-2; TRBD2 matches 7 bases. Germline V gene data show CDR1 as DFQATT and CDR2 as SNEGSKA (reference sequence). This CDR3 has 16 amino acids.

There are many counts of this clonotype. The chain carries TRBV12-3 or TRBV12-4 and TRBJ2-7; 7 nucleotides align to TRBD2. The CDR3 covers 14 residues. V lost 3 bases to trimming and J lost 1 base; unmatched junction nucleotides: 3. CDR3 sequence: CASSLGGVSYEQYF. The CDR3 coding sequence is TGTGCCAGCAGTTTGGGGGGGGTTTCCTACGAGCAGTACTTC.

This clonotype was seen many times. This chain connects TRBV12-3 or TRBV12-4 to TRBJ1-5; D may be TRBD1 (6 bases). The V and J ends lost 3 bases and 5 bases respectively, with 8 bases between them. The CDR3 is 13 amino acids. CDR3 in amino acids: CASSLDSHQPQHF. In DNA form, the CDR3 reads TGTGCCAGCAGTTTGGACAGCCATCAGCCCCAGCATTTT.

The table lists this clonotype with many counts. This chain links TRBV6-1 with TRBJ1-4; TRBD1 matches at 8 bases. Germline CDR1 is MNHNS and CDR2 is SASEGT. The junction had 12 bases not matched to a gene; V was cut back by 5 bases and J by 10 bases. The CDR3 runs 15 residues. The CDR3 region has the DNA TGTGCCAGCAGTACCGGGACAGGCCAAGGTGGAAAACTGTTTTTT. It encodes CASSTGTGQGGKLFF.

V usage is TRBV28 and J usage is TRBJ1-6; D is perhaps TRBD1 (5 bases). The V gene lost 4 bases and the J gene lost 9 bases, with 7 bases spanning the gap. The CDR3 is made up of 12 amino acids. Germline V gives CDR1 MDHEN, CDR2 SYDVKM. CDR3 DNA: TGTGCCAGCAGTTCGCAGGGTTCACCCCTCCACTTT. Its protein product is CASSSQGSPLHF.

The genes are TRBV28 and TRBJ2-7; 12 positions agree with TRBD1. V lost 3 bases, J lost 4 bases, and 10 bases stayed unmatched. The CDR3 contains 17 residues. The germline V gene has CDR1 MDHEN and CDR2 SYDVKM. The CDR3 region is CASSFLAGTGGAYEQYF. As DNA, the CDR3 is TGTGCCAGCAGTTTCCTAGCCGGGACAGGGGGCGCGTACGAGCAGTACTTC.

This clonotype was detected a few times. The chain carries TRBV30 and TRBJ1-5, with D possibly matching TRBD1 (5 bases). CDR1 GTSNPN and CDR2 SVGIG come from the germline V gene (reference sequence). The CDR3 contains 15 residues. V dropped 0 bases and J dropped 4 bases, with 13 bases sitting between them. The CDR3 sequence is CAWSVVTEYNQPQHF. In nucleotides, the CDR3 is TGTGCCTGGAGTGTAGTGACAGAATATAATCAGCCCCAGCATTTT.

The chain links TRBV10-3 to TRBJ1-5; perhaps TRBD1 as D (5 bases). The V gene's germline CDR1 is ENHRY and CDR2 SYGVKD. The V and J ends lost 8 bases and 3 bases respectively, with 11 bases between them. This CDR3 comprises 13 residues. CDR3 DNA: TGTGCCATCGGGGCCCAAACCAATCAGCCCCAGCATTTT. Translated, it gives CAIGAQTNQPQHF.

This rearrangement joins TRBV20-1 to TRBJ1-1; perhaps TRBD1 as D (6 bases). Germline CDR1 is DFQATT and CDR2 is SNEGSKA (reference sequence). The germline V and J ends were trimmed by 1 base and 4 bases, with 19 bases remaining between them. CDR3 length: 16 residues. CDR3 residues: CSARVTPGQGSTEAFF. In DNA form, the CDR3 reads TGCAGTGCTAGAGTAACCCCGGGTCAGGGGAGCACTGAAGCTTTCTTT.

This clonotype was seen at least ten times. The chain is built from TRBV30 and TRBJ1-2; perhaps TRBD1 as D (6 bases). V was clipped by 2 bases and J by 4 bases, with 14 bases between them. The CDR3 contains 14 residues. CDR1 and CDR2 (germline): GTSNPN, SVGIG (reference sequence). Here the CDR3 DNA reads TGTGCCTGGAGTACAGGACAGTCAAGCTATGGCTACACCTTC. Its protein is CAWSTGQSSYGYTF. Combining the CDR3 with reference TRBV30 and TRBJ1-2 gives the whole variable domain SQTIHQWPATLVQPVGSPLSLECTVEGTSNPNLYWYRQAAGRGLQLLFYSVGIGQISSEVPQNLSASRPQDRQFILSSKKLLLSDSGFYLCAWSTGQSSYGYTFGSGTRLTVV.

The chain has TRBV20-1 and TRBJ2-2, with D uncertain. From germline, CDR1 is DFQATT and CDR2 SNEGSKA (reference sequence). V dropped 0 bases and J dropped 1 base, with 9 bases sitting between them. The CDR3 runs to 15 residues. The DNA of the CDR3 is TGCAGTGCTAGAGATTACGGGCGGAACACCGGGGAGCTGTTTTTT. Its translation: CSARDYGRNTGELFF.

The V and J genes are TRBV18 and TRBJ2-1; 9 bases are a match to TRBD1. CDR1 KGHSH and CDR2 LQKENI come from the germline V gene. This CDR3 region has 17 residues. J lost 4 bases, V lost 0 bases, and 7 bases had no gene match. In DNA, the CDR3 is TGTGCCAGCTCACCACCAGGTCTTGGGACAGGGTACAATGAGCAGTTCTTC. It codes for CASSPPGLGTGYNEQFF.

This clonotype was observed once. The rearrangement links TRBV19 to TRBJ1-5; 8 bases fit TRBD1. Germline V gene sequence: CDR1 LNHDA, CDR2 SQIVND (reference sequence). The CDR3 is made up of 14 amino acids. The trim removed 5 bases at V and 7 bases at J, leaving 7 bases unmatched. CDR3 region: CASSVGQGPQPQHF. CDR3 DNA: TGTGCCAGTAGTGTCGGACAGGGCCCGCAGCCCCAGCATTTT.

This clonotype occurred many times. This chain connects TRBV30 to TRBJ1-1; no clear D gene. Looked up from germline, CDR1 is GTSNPN and CDR2 is SVGIG (reference sequence). There are 15 residues in the CDR3. Trimming took 3 bases from V and 4 from J, leaving 18 bases between them. CDR3 sequence: CAWSLWGGRSTEAFF. The CDR3 coding sequence is TGTGCCTGGAGCCTTTGGGGAGGGAGGAGCACTGAAGCTTTCTTT.

In this sample, this clonotype turned up many times. This chain connects TRBV12-5 to TRBJ2-1, with 9 nucleotides matching TRBD1. This CDR3 has 20 amino acids. The V and J ends lost 1 base and 0 bases, in that order; junction bases with no gene match: 13. The germline gives CDR1 LGHNT, CDR2 FRNRAP. The CDR3 DNA is TGTGCTAGTGGTTTGGCCCCCGGGACAGGGCGGGTCGGCTCCTACAATGAGCAGTTCTTC. This codes for CASGLAPGTGRVGSYNEQFF.

The chain combines TRBV29-1 with TRBJ2-3; perhaps TRBD1 as D (6 bases). The CDR3 consists of 14 residues. Trimming cost V 6 bases and J 6 bases, with 19 bases left between them. Germline values: CDR1 SQVTM, CDR2 ANQGSEA. The CDR3 DNA reads as TGCAGCGTCCCGGACGGGAAAGGGGGTGATACGCAGTATTTT. Translation gives CSVPDGKGGDTQYF.

This clonotype was counted only a few times. It may be a read error: a sequence one base away is much more abundant. The chain couples TRBV3-1 to TRBJ1-1, with 7 nucleotides matching TRBD1. Per germline, CDR1 LGHDT and CDR2 YNNKEL (reference sequence). Trimming cost V 3 bases and J 3 bases; bases outside gene matches: 1. This CDR3 is 13 amino acids long. The CDR3 bases are TGTGCCAGCAGCCACGACAGGGACACTGAAGCTTTCTTT. This codes for CASSHDRDTEAFF.

This clonotype was recorded a few times. The V call is TRBV30, the J call TRBJ2-7; D might be TRBD2 (5 bases). Germline V gene lookup returns CDR1 GTSNPN and CDR2 SVGIG (reference sequence). V dropped 2 bases and J dropped 5 bases, with 13 bases sitting between them. The CDR3 sequence is 13 residues long. The CDR3 DNA reads TGTGCCTGGAGTAAACAGCTCGGGGACGAGCAGTACTTC. Residues: CAWSKQLGDEQYF.

CDR3 region: CASRIGLADNEQFF. The CDR3, as DNA: TGTGCCAGCAGGATCGGACTAGCGGACAATGAGCAGTTCTTC. The V call is TRBV6-1, the J call TRBJ2-1; TRBD2 aligns across 10 bases. Trimming took 6 bases from V and 5 from J; bases not matched to a gene: 4. The CDR3 length is 14 residues. Germline assignment: CDR1 MNHNS and CDR2 SASEGT.

This clonotype was counted many times. V and J are TRBV28 and TRBJ2-5; TRBD1 or TRBD2 may be the D gene (5 bases each). V dropped 6 bases and J dropped 7 bases, with 18 bases sitting between them. The CDR3 is 14 residues long. Germline V gene data show CDR1 as MDHEN and CDR2 as SYDVKM. In DNA form, the CDR3 reads TGTGCCAGCAGGGCCGGGACCCACTTAGGGACCCAGTACTTC. It is translated as CASRAGTHLGTQYF.

This sequence joins TRBV15 and TRBJ2-1; 10 bases fit TRBD1. V was clipped by 4 bases and J by 1 base; unmatched bases: 1. Germline V gives CDR1 LNHNV, CDR2 YYDKDF (reference sequence). CDR3 length: 15 amino acids. CDR3 region: CATSKDRGSYNEQFF. The CDR3, as DNA: TGTGCCACCAGCAAGGACAGGGGGTCCTACAATGAGCAGTTCTTC. Using reference TRBV15 and TRBJ2-1 for the parts outside the CDR3, the full variable domain is DAMVIQNPRYQVTQFGKPVTLSCSQTLNHNVMYWYQQKSSQAPKLLFHYYDKDFNNEADTPDNFQSRRPNTSFCFLDIRSPGLGDTAMYLCATSKDRGSYNEQFFGPGTRLTVL.